These 21 T cell receptor beta chains were all obtained from the same sample, sequenced in a study of T cells after somatic rescue of genetic block. Method: immunoSEQ multiplex PCR; TCRdb's copy keeps in-frame clones and lacks some. The sample has under 150,000 clones, under 95% seen once. Sequencing input: peripheral blood mononuclear cells (PBMCs). These receptor sequences come from a woman aged 18 to 35.

The V and J genes are TRBV7-2 and TRBJ1-1; D remains unclear. This CDR3 has 13 amino acids. Germline-derived CDR1 and CDR2 are SGHTA and FQGNSA. Trimming removed 5 bases from V and 1 base from J, with 8 bases in between. The CDR3 DNA sequence: TGTGCCAGCAGCGTTCACCCGAACACTGAAGCTTTCTTT. Translated, it gives CASSVHPNTEAFF.

This clone was seen only once. The chain links TRBV19 to TRBJ2-7; the D call may be TRBD1 or TRBD2 (5 bases each). The length of the CDR3 is 15 residues. V shed 5 bases and J shed 0 bases, with 14 bases lying between them. Germline assignment: CDR1 LNHDA and CDR2 SQIVND (reference sequence). CDR3 nucleotide sequence: TGTGCCAGTAGTCCCCGGGACCGGGGCTCCTACGAGCAGTACTTC. It specifies CASSPRDRGSYEQYF. The full variable domain, completed using reference TRBV19 and TRBJ2-7, is DGGITQSPKYLFRKEGQNVTLSCEQNLNHDAMYWYRQDPGQGLRLIYYSQIVNDFQKGDIAEGYSVSREKKESFPLTVTSAQKNPTAFYLCASSPRDRGSYEQYFGPGTRLTVT.

The chain is built from TRBV4-3 and TRBJ2-3; 15 bases are shared with TRBD2. V trimming: 0 bases; J trimming: 7 bases; junction bases outside the gene matches: 5. The germline gives CDR1 LGHNA, CDR2 YSLEER. The CDR3 has 17 amino acids. This CDR3 is CASSQELGLAGGHTQYF. The CDR3 DNA follows: TGCGCCAGCAGCCAAGAATTGGGACTAGCGGGGGGTCATACGCAGTATTTT.

J is TRBJ2-7 and V is TRBV6-5, with D possibly being TRBD1 (5 bases). From germline, CDR1 is MNHEY and CDR2 SVGAGI. The CDR3 has 12 amino acids. Deletions cut 7 bases from V and 3 bases from J, with 10 bases between. The CDR3 nucleotides read TGTGCCAGCATCGGCCAGGGCTACGAGCAGTACTTC. Translation gives CASIGQGYEQYF.

Regarding this clone: Other DNA sequences in the sample encode the same CDR3. The gene calls are TRBV25-1 and TRBJ1-5; no firm D call. V shed 2 bases and J shed 7 bases, with 6 bases lying between them. CDR1 and CDR2 from the germline V gene are MGHDK and SYGVNS. The CDR3 runs to 12 residues. The CDR3: CASSEGNQPQHF. DNA of the CDR3: TGTGCCAGCAGTGAAGGAAACCAGCCCCAGCATTTT.

This chain uses TRBV19 with TRBJ1-1; TRBD1 matches at 11 bases. V shed 6 bases, J shed 12 bases, and the junction held 12 bases outside the gene matches. This CDR3 is 14 amino acids long. The germline V gene has CDR1 LNHDA and CDR2 SQIVND (reference sequence). The CDR3 DNA sequence: TGTGCCAGTAGAACCGGGACAGGGGGTAGAAAGACTTTCTTT. Protein product: CASRTGTGGRKTFF.

This clone was recorded once. This rearrangement joins TRBV7-8 to TRBJ2-1, with D possibly matching TRBD2 (6 bases). V was cut by 6 bases and J by 4 bases, with 25 bases left in between. CDR1 and CDR2 from the germline V gene are SGHVS and FQNEAQ. The CDR3 consists of 18 residues. The CDR3 is CASRYLLAGNGRYNEQFF. The DNA of the CDR3 is TGTGCCAGCAGATATCTCCTGGCGGGGAACGGGCGATACAATGAGCAGTTCTTC.

J is TRBJ2-1 and V is TRBV7-2, with TRBD2 matching 9 bases. There are 15 residues in the CDR3. V was clipped by 5 bases and J by 4 bases; unmatched bases: 6. Germline loops: CDR1 SGHTA, CDR2 FQGNSA. This chain's CDR3 is CASSDPSGTYNEQFF. The CDR3 DNA reads as TGTGCCAGCAGCGACCCTAGCGGGACATACAATGAGCAGTTCTTC. The variable domain in full, with the rest retrieved from reference TRBV7-2 and TRBJ2-1, is GAGVSQSPSNKVTEKGKDVELRCDPISGHTALYWYRQSLGQGLEFLIYFQGNSAPDKSGLPSDRFSAERTGGSVSTLTIQRTQQEDSAVYLCASSDPSGTYNEQFFGPGTRLTVL.

The chain recombines TRBV18 with TRBJ2-2; either TRBD1 or TRBD2 may fit D (5 bases each). Germline CDR1 is KGHSH and CDR2 is LQKENI. The CDR3 spans 16 residues. V dropped 3 bases and J dropped 4 bases, with 15 bases sitting between them. DNA for the CDR3: TGTGCCAGCTCACCGAGGGGCCAGGGCCCCACCGGGGAGCTGTTTTTT. Translated, it gives CASSPRGQGPTGELFF. Looking up the rest from reference TRBV18 and TRBJ2-2 gives the full variable domain: NAGVMQNPRHLVRRRGQEARLRCSPMKGHSHVYWYRQLPEEGLKFMVYLQKENIIDESGMPKERFSAEFPKEGPSILRIQQVVRGDSAAYFCASSPRGQGPTGELFFGEGSRLTVL.

The DNA for the CDR3 is TGTGCCAGCAGCCCCTCTACCCACTACGAGCAGTACTTC. This gives the protein CASSPSTHYEQYF. The V call is TRBV7-2, the J call TRBJ2-7, with D uncertain. V lost 5 bases and J lost 3, with 11 bases in between. Looked up from germline, CDR1 is SGHTA and CDR2 is FQGNSA. CDR3 length: 13 amino acids.

The chain employs TRBV27 and TRBJ1-2; tentatively, D is TRBD1 (5 bases). The ends were cut back, 3 bases at V and 2 bases at J, with 16 bases in the middle. Germline CDR1 MNHEY, CDR2 SMNVEV (reference sequence). The CDR3 is 16 residues long. CDR3 sequence reads: CASSFLPGSANYGYTF. The CDR3 DNA reads as TGTGCCAGCAGTTTTTTGCCAGGGTCAGCGAACTATGGCTACACCTTC.

This chain uses TRBV19 with TRBJ1-1; the D gene is possibly TRBD1 (5 bases). The V end was cut by 8 bases, the J end by 1 base, with 11 bases between. CDR3 size: 13 residues. Germline values: CDR1 LNHDA, CDR2 SQIVND (reference sequence). Written as DNA, the CDR3 is TGTGCCAGTTACAGGCGGGAGAACACTGAAGCTTTCTTT. It translates to CASYRRENTEAFF.

The CDR3 is CASSLGQFYEQYF. In DNA form, the CDR3 reads TGTGCCAGCAGCCTAGGACAGTTCTACGAGCAGTACTTC. The chain couples TRBV7-2 to TRBJ2-7; a weak D match, TRBD1 (6 bases). This CDR3 contains 13 residues. Trimming removed 5 bases from V and 3 bases from J, with 11 bases in between. Germline lookup yields CDR1 SGHTA and CDR2 FQGNSA.

This clone appeared a few times. The rearrangement uses TRBV30 and TRBJ2-2, with D unresolved. CDR1 and CDR2 (germline): GTSNPN, SVGIG (reference sequence). The V gene lost 2 bases and the J gene lost 7 bases, with 2 bases spanning the gap. The CDR3 has 10 amino acids. This CDR3 is CAWSFGELFF. CDR3 DNA sequence: TGTGCCTGGAGTTTCGGGGAGCTGTTTTTT.

This clone was counted a single time. The rearrangement joins TRBV12-2 to TRBJ2-7; the table names TRBD2, a call not compared with the DNA. TRBV12-2 is a listed pseudogene. The CDR3 sequence is 17 residues long. The CDR3 bases are TGTGCAAGTCGCTTAGCGGGATTAGCGGGGCAACTCTACGAGCAGTACTTC. Residues: CASRLAGLAGQLYEQYF.

The V call is TRBV6-5, the J call TRBJ1-6, with no clear D. Trimming took 2 bases from V and 9 from J, leaving 8 bases between them. The germline gives CDR1 MNHEY, CDR2 SVGAGI. The CDR3 runs to 13 residues. CDR3 loop: CASSYKSGSPLHF. The CDR3 DNA reads TGTGCCAGCAGTTACAAGTCGGGTTCACCCCTCCACTTT.

The V gene is TRBV5-1, the J gene TRBJ1-5; D uncertain. CDR1 is SGHRS, CDR2 YFSETQ, per germline. V lost 0 bases and J lost 0, with 7 bases in between. CDR3 size: 15 residues. The CDR3 coding sequence is TGCGCCAGCAGCTTGGGTGGAGGTAGCAATCAGCCCCAGCATTTT. Translation gives CASSLGGGSNQPQHF.

The chain joins TRBV2 to TRBJ1-1, with D possibly TRBD1 on 5 matching bases. V was trimmed by 6 bases and J by 3 bases, leaving 8 bases between them. Germline-derived CDR1 and CDR2 are SNHLY and FYNNEI. The CDR3 totals 12 residues. This CDR3 is CASRGEDTEAFF. CDR3 nucleotides: TGTGCCAGCAGGGGGGAGGACACTGAAGCTTTCTTT.

V and J are TRBV6-5 and TRBJ2-5, with TRBD2 as a possible D gene (5 bases). V lost 1 base and J 4 bases, leaving 13 bases between the germline ends. The CDR3 is 15 residues long. The germline gives CDR1 MNHEY, CDR2 SVGAGI. As DNA, the CDR3 is TGTGCCAGCAGTTACTGGGCGGGCCTAACAGAGACCCAGTACTTC. Translation gives CASSYWAGLTETQYF.

The J gene is TRBJ1-5, the V gene TRBV2; D might be TRBD1 (5 bases). The CDR3 has 14 amino acids. Trimming stripped 8 bases from V and 0 bases from J, with 11 bases between. Germline V CDR1 and CDR2: SNHLY, FYNNEI. CDR3 coding DNA: TGTGCCAGCGGGGCAGCGTATAGCAATCAGCCCCAGCATTTT. Encoded protein: CASGAAYSNQPQHF.

The chain links TRBV15 to TRBJ2-5; D gene unclear. Germline V gene sequence: CDR1 LNHNV, CDR2 YYDKDF (reference sequence). Trimming took 7 bases from V and 4 from J, leaving 22 bases between them. This CDR3 spans 16 amino acids. CDR3 sequence (DNA): TGTGCCACCAACCCTGGCCAGAAGGTCATTGGAGAGACCCAGTACTTC. It yields the protein CATNPGQKVIGETQYF.